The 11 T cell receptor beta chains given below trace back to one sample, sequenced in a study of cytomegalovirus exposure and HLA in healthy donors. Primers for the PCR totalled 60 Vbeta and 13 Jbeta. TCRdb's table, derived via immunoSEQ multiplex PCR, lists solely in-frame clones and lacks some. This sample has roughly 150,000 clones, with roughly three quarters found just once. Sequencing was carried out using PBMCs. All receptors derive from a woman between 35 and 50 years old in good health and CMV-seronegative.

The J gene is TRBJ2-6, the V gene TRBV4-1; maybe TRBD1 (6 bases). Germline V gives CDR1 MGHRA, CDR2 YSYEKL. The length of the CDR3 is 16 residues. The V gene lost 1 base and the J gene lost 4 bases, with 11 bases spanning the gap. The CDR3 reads CASSQVAGAGANVLTF. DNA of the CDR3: TGCGCCAGCAGCCAAGTGGCAGGGGCAGGGGCCAACGTCCTGACTTTC.

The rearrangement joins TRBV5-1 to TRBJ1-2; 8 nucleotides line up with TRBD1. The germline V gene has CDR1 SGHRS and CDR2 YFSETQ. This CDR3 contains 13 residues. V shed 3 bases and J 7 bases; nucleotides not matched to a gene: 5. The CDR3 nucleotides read TGCGCCAGCAGCTCCCCGACAGGGGTTGGCTACACCTTC. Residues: CASSSPTGVGYTF.

The CDR3, as DNA: TGTGCCAGCAGCGTCTTCACGGGGGGACCCCCCAATCAGCCCCAGCATTTT. It specifies CASSVFTGGPPNQPQHF. The V and J genes are TRBV9 and TRBJ1-5, with D maybe TRBD1 (5 bases). The germline CDR1 and CDR2 sequences are SGDLS and YYNGEE. The V end was cut by 2 bases, the J end by 3 bases, with 18 bases between. The CDR3 runs 17 residues.

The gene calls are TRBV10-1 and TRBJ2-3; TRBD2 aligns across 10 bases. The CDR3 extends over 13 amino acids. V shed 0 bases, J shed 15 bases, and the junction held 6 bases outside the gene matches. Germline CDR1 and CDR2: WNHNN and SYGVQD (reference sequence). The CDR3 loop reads CASSESASGGPYF. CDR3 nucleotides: TGCGCCAGCAGTGAGTCGGCTAGCGGGGGCCCTTATTTT.

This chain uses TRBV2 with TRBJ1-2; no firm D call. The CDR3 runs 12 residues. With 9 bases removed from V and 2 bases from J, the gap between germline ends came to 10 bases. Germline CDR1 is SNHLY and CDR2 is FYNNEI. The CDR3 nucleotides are TGTGCCAGTACCGGGTCAAACTATGGCTACACCTTC. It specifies CASTGSNYGYTF. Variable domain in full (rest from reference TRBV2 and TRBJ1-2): EPEVTQTPSHQVTQMGQEVILRCVPISNHLYFYWYRQILGQKVEFLVSFYNNEISEKSEIFDDQFSVERPDGSNFTLKIRSTKLEDSAMYFCASTGSNYGYTFGSGTRLTVV.

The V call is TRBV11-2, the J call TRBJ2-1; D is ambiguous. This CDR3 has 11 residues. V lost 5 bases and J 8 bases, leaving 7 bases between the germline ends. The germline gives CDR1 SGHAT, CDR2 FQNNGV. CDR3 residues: CASSRADEQFF. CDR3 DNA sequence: TGTGCCAGCAGCCGTGCGGATGAGCAGTTCTTC.

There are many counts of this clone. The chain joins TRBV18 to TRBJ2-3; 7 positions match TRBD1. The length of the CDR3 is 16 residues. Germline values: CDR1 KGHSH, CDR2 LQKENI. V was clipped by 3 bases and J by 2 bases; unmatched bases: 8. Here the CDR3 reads CASSPYRDSNTDTQYF. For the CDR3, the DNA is TGTGCCAGCTCACCCTATAGGGACAGCAACACAGATACGCAGTATTTT.

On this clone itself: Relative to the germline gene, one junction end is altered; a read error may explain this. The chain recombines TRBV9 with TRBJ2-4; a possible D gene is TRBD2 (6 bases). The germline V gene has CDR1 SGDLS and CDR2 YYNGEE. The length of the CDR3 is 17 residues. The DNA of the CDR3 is TGTGCCAGCAGCGCCCCGGGCGGGATACTAGCCAAAAACAGTCAGTACTTC. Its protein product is CASSAPGGILAKNSQYF.

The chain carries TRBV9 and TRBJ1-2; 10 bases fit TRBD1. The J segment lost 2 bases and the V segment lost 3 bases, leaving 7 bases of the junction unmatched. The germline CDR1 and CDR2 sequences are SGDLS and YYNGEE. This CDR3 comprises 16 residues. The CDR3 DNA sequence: TGTGCCAGCAGCGCGTCCCGGGACAGGGGAAACTATGGCTACACCTTC. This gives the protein CASSASRDRGNYGYTF.

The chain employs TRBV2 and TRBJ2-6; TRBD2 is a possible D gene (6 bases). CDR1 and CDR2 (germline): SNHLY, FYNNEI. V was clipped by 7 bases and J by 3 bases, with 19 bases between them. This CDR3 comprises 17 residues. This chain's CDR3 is CASKGTHGRFGANVLTF. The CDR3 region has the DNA TGTGCCAGCAAGGGGACTCATGGGAGGTTTGGGGCCAACGTCCTGACTTTC. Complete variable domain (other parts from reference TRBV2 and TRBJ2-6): EPEVTQTPSHQVTQMGQEVILRCVPISNHLYFYWYRQILGQKVEFLVSFYNNEISEKSEIFDDQFSVERPDGSNFTLKIRSTKLEDSAMYFCASKGTHGRFGANVLTFGAGSRLTVL.

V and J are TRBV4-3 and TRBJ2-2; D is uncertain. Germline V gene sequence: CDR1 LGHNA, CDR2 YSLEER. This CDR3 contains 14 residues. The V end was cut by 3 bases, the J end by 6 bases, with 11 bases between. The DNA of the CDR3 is TGCGCCAGCAGCCATTCCGACTGGTCCGGGGAGCTGTTTTTT. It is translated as CASSHSDWSGELFF.